Listed below are T cell receptor beta chains from one sample, sequenced in a study of T-cell reconstitution after alpha-beta-depleted transplantation in children. TCRdb redid the calling of the PCR reads with MiXCR, one entry per CDR3 protein. The profile shows approximately 980,000 distinct CDR3 sequences, roughly 29% of them singletons. Sequenced here: PBMCs, mostly from graft donor cells, sampled 360 days after TCRalphabeta/CD19-depleted stem cell transplant. The origin of the receptors is a boy under two years old who had a stem cell transplant for SCID, so the T cells may come from the graft donor. Each CDR3 is given with its conserved first and last residue. D genes are given only for firm matches. Size tells how often a clone was seen (once, few, many) or the class of an expanded clone, and some rows leave it out.

d_gene	len	abundance	v_gene	j_gene	CDR3nt	CDR3aa
.	15	.	TRBV20-1	TRBJ1-1	TGCAGTGCTAGAGATCGGGTTCTCATGAACACTGAAGCTTTCTTT	CSARDRVLMNTEAFF
TRBD2	16	few	TRBV5-1	TRBJ2-3	TGCGCCAGCAGCTTGAAGGCGCGGGGGGTCACAGATACGCAGTATTTT	CASSLKARGVTDTQYF
.	14	.	TRBV29-1	TRBJ1-2	TGCAGCGTTGGGGTTGGACAAGGAGGGTATGGCTACACCTTC	CSVGVGQGGYGYTF
.	15	few	TRBV7-2	TRBJ2-2	TGTGCCAGCAGCTTGATGGGGAGGTGGACCGGGGAGCTGTTTTTT	CASSLMGRWTGELFF
.	14	.	TRBV20-1	TRBJ1-1	TGCAGTGCTAGAGTGGCCAGAGTTAACACTGAAGCTTTCTTT	CSARVARVNTEAFF
.	16	.	TRBV27	TRBJ2-3	TGTGCCAGCAGCAAACCAGGAGCGCTTTCCACAGATACGCAGTATTTT	CASSKPGALSTDTQYF
.	15	.	TRBV20-1	TRBJ2-5	TGCAGTGCTCCTAAAGGGGGGCTACTACAAGAGACCCAGTACTTC	CSAPKGGLLQETQYF
.	15	.	TRBV20-1	TRBJ2-7	TGCAGTGCTAGAGAATCACAGGGACTATCCTACGAGCAGTACTTC	CSARESQGLSYEQYF
.	15	few	TRBV7-2	TRBJ2-1	TGTGCCAGCAGCTTAGCGGCCGGGTACGGGGTCGAGCAGTTCTTC	CASSLAAGYGVEQFF
.	16	.	TRBV3-1	TRBJ1-1	TGTGCCAGCAGCCAAGATCTGGGACTCCTGGGCACTGAAGCTTTCTTT	CASSQDLGLLGTEAFF
.	17	.	TRBV7-9	TRBJ2-1	TGTGCCAGCAGCTTTCCGGTACTAACAGGGATGAACAATGAGCAGTTCTTC	CASSFPVLTGMNNEQFF
.	14	.	TRBV28	TRBJ2-3	TGTGCCAGCAGTATGGCTAGATTCACAGATACGCAGTATTTT	CASSMARFTDTQYF